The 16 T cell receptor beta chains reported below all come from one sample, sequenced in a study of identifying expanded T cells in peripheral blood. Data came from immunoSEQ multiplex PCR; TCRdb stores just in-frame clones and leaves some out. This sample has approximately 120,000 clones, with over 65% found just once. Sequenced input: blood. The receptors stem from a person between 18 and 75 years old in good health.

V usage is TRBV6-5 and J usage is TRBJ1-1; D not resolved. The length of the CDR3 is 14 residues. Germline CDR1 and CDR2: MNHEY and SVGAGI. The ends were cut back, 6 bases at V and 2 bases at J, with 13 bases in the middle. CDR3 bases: TGTGCCAGCAGCTCCCGTCGATCCAACACTGAAGCTTTCTTT. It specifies CASSSRRSNTEAFF.

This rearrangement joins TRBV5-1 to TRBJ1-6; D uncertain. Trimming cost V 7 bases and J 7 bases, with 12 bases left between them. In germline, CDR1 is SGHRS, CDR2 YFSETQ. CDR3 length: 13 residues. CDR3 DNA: TGCGCCAGCGGGTTCTCAGGAAATTCACCCCTCCACTTT. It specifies CASGFSGNSPLHF.

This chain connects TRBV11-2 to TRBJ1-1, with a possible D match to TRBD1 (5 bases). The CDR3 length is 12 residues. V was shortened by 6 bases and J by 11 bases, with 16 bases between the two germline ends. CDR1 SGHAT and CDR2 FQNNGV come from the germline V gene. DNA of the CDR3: TGTGCCAGCAGGCCGACCACGGGGGGGGCTTTCTTT. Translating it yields CASRPTTGGAFF.

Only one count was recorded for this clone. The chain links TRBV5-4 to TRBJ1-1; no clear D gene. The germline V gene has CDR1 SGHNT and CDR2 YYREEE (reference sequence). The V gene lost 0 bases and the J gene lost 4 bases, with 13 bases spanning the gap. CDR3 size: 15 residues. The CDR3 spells CASSLGALAGTEAFF. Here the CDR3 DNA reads TGTGCCAGCAGCTTGGGGGCTTTGGCGGGCACTGAAGCTTTCTTT.

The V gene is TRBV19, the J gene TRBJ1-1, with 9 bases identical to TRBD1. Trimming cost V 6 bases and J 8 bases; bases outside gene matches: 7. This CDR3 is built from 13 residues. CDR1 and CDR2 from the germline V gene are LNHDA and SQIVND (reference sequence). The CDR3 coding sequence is TGTGCCAGTAGGGACAGGGGTAAATGGGAAGCTTTCTTT. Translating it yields CASRDRGKWEAFF.

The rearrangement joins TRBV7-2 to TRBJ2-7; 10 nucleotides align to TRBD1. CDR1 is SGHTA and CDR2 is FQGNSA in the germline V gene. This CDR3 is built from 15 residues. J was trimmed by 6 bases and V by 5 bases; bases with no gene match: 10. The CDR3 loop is CASSPRQGAFFEQYF. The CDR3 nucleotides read TGTGCCAGCAGCCCCAGACAGGGGGCCTTCTTCGAGCAGTACTTC.

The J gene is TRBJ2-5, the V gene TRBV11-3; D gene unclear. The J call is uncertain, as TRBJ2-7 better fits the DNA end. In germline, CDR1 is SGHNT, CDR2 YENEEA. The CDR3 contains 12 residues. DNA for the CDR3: TGTGCCAGCAGCCACTCGTGGGCCGAGCAGTACTTC. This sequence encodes CASSHSWAEQYF.

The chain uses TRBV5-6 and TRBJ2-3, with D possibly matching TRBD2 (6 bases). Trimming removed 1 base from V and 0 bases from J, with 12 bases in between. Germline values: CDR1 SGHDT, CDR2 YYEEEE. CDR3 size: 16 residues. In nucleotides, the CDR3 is TGTGCCAGCAGCTTGCTCGGCGGGGCTAGCACAGATACGCAGTATTTT. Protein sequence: CASSLLGGASTDTQYF.

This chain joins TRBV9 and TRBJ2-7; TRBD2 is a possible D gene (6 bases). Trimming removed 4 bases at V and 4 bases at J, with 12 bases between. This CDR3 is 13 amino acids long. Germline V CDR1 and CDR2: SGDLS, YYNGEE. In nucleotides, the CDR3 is TGTGCCAGCAGCTCTAGAGGAGGGTACGAGCAGTACTTC. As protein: CASSSRGGYEQYF. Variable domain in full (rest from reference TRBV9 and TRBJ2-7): DSGVTQTPKHLITATGQRVTLRCSPRSGDLSVYWYQQSLDQGLQFLIQYYNGEERAKGNILERFSAQQFPDLHSELNLSSLELGDSALYFCASSSRGGYEQYFGPGTRLTVT.

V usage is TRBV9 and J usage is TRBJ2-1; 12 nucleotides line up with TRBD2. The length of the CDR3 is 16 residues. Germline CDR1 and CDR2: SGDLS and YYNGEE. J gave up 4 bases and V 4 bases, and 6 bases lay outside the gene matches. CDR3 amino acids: CASSRTSGGNYNEQFF. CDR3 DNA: TGTGCCAGCAGCAGAACTAGCGGGGGGAATTACAATGAGCAGTTCTTC.

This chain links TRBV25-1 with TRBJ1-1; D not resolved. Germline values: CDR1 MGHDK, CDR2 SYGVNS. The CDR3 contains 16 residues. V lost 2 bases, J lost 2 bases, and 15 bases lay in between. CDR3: CASSERYSQFNTEAFF. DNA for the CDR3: TGTGCCAGCAGTGAAAGATACTCCCAATTCAACACTGAAGCTTTCTTT.

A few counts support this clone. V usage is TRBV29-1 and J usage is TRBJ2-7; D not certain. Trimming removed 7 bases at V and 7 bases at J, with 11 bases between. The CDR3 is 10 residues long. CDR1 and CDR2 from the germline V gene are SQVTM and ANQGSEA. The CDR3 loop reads CSALVGEQYF. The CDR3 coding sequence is TGCAGCGCCCTGGTGGGGGAGCAGTACTTC.

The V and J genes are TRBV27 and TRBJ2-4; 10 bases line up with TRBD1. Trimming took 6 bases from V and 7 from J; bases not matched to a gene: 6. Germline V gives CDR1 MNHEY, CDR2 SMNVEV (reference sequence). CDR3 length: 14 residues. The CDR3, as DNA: TGTGCCAGCAGCCCTCTGGGACAGGGGAACATTCAGTACTTC. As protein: CASSPLGQGNIQYF.

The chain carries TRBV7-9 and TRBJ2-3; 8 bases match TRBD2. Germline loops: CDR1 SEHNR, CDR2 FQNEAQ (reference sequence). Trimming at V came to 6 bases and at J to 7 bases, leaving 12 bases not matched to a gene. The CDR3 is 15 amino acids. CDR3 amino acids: CASSSDGTSVNTQYF. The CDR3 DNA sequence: TGTGCCAGCAGTTCTGATGGGACTAGTGTAAATACGCAGTATTTT.

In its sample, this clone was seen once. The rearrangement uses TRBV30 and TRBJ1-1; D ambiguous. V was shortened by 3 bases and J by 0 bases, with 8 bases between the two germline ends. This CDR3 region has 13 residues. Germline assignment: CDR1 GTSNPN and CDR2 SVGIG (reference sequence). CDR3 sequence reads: CAWRQQLNTEAFF. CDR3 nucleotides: TGTGCCTGGAGGCAACAGCTGAACACTGAAGCTTTCTTT.

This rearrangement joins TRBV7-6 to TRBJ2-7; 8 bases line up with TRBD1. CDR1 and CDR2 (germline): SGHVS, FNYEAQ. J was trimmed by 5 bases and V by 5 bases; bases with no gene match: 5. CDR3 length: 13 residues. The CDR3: CASSLTGVDEQYF. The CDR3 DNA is TGTGCCAGCAGCCTGACAGGGGTGGACGAGCAGTACTTC.